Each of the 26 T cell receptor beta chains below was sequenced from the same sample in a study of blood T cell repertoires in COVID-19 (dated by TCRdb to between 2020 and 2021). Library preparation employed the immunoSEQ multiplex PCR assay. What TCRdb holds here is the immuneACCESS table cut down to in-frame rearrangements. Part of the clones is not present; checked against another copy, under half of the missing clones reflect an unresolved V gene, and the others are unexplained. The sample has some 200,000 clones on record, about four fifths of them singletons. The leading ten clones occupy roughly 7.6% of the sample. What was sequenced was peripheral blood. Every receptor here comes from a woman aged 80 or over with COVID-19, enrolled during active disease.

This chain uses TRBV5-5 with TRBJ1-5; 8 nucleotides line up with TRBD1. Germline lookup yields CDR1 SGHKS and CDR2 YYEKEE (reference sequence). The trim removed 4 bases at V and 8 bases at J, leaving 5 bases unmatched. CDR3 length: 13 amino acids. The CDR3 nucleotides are TGTGCCAGCAGCCGGACAGGGTGGGAGCCCCAGCATTTT. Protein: CASSRTGWEPQHF.

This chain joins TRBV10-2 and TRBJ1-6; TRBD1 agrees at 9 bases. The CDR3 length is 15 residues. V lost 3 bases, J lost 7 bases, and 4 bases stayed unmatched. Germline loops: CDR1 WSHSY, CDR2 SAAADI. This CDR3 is CASSERTGENSPLHF. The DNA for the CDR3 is TGCGCCAGCAGTGAAAGGACAGGGGAGAATTCACCCCTCCACTTT.

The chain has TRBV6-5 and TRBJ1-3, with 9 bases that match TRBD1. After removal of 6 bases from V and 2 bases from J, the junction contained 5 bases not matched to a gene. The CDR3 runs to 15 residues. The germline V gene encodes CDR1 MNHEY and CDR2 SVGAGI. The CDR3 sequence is CASRAGQGTGNTIYF. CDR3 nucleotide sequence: TGTGCCAGCAGGGCGGGACAGGGAACTGGAAACACCATATATTTT.

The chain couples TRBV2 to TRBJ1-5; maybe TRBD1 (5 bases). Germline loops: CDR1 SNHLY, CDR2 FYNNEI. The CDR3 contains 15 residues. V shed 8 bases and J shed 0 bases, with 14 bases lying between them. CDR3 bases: TGTGCCAGCTGCCGGGGGAGCAATAGCAATCAGCCCCAGCATTTT. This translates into CASCRGSNSNQPQHF.

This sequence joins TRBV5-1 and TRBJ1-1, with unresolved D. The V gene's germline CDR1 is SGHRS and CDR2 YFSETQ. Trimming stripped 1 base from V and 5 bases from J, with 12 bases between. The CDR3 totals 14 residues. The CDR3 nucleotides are TGCGCCAGCAGCTTGAGGCTGGAGAGAACTGAAGCTTTCTTT. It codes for CASSLRLERTEAFF.

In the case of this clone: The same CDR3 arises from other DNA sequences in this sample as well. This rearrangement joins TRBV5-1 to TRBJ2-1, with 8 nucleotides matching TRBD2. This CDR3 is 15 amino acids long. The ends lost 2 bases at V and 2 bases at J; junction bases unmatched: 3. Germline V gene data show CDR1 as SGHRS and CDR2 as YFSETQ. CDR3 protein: CASSLEAGAYNEQFF. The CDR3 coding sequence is TGCGCCAGCAGCTTAGAAGCGGGGGCCTACAATGAGCAGTTCTTC.

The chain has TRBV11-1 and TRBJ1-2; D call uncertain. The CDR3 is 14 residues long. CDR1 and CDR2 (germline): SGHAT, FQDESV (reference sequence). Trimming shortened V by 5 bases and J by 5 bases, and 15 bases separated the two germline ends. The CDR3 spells CASSVGRGGYGYTF. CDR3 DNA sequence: TGTGCCAGCAGCGTTGGACGGGGTGGTTATGGCTACACCTTC.

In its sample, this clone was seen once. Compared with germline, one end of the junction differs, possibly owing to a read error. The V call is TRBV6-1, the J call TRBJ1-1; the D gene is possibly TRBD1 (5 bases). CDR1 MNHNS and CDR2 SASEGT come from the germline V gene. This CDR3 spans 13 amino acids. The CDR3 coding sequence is TGTGCCAGCAGTGAGGCGGGACCGCCGACCCGCGGCTTT. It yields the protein CASSEAGPPTRGF.

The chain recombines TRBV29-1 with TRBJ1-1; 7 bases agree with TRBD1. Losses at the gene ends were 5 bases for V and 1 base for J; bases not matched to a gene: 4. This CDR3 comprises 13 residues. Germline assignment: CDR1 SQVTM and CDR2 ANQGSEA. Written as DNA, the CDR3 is TGCAGCGTTTCTAGGACAGGGAACACTGAAGCTTTCTTT. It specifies CSVSRTGNTEAFF.

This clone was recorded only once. The CDR3 region is CSASRTGRGDTEAFF. CDR3 coding DNA: TGCAGTGCTAGTCGCACAGGACGAGGAGACACTGAAGCTTTCTTT. The chain couples TRBV20-1 to TRBJ1-1, with D perhaps matching TRBD1 (5 bases). The germline V gene encodes CDR1 DFQATT and CDR2 SNEGSKA (reference sequence). The CDR3 sequence is 15 residues long. With 3 bases removed from V and 3 bases from J, the gap between germline ends came to 17 bases.

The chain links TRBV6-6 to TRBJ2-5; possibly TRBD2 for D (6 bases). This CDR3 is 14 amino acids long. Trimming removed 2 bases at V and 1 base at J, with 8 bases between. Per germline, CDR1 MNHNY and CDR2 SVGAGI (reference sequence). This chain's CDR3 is CASSYGRSQETQYF. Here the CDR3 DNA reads TGTGCCAGCAGTTACGGGAGGAGCCAAGAGACCCAGTACTTC.

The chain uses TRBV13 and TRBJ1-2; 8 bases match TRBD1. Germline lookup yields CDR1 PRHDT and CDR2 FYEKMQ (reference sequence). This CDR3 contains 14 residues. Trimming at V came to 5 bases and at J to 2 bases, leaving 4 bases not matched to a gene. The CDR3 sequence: CASSRGQDNYGYTF. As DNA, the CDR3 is TGTGCCAGCAGCCGGGGACAGGACAACTATGGCTACACCTTC.

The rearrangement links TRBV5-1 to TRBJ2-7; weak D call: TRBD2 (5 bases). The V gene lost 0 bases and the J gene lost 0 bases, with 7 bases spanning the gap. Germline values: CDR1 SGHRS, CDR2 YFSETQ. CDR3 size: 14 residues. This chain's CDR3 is CASSLGGLSYEQYF. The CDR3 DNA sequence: TGCGCCAGCAGCTTGGGCGGGCTCTCCTACGAGCAGTACTTC.

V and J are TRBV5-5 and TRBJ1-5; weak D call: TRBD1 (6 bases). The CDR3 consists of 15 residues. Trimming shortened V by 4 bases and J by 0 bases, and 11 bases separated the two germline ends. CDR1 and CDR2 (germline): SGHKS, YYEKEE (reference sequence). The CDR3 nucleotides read TGTGCCAGCAGCCTGGACAGTTATAGCAATCAGCCCCAGCATTTT. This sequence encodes CASSLDSYSNQPQHF.

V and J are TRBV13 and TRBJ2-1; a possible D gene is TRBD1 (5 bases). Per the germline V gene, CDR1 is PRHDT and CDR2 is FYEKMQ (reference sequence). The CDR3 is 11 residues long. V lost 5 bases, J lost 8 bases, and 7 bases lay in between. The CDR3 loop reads CASSDRHEQFF. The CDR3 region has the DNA TGTGCCAGCAGCGACAGACATGAGCAGTTCTTC.

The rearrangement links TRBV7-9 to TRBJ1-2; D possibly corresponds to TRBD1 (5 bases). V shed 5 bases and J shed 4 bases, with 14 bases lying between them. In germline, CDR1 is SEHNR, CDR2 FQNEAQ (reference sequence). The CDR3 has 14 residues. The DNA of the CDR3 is TGTGCCAGCAGCCCCACGGGGGGTGGCTATGGCTACACCTTC. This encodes CASSPTGGGYGYTF.

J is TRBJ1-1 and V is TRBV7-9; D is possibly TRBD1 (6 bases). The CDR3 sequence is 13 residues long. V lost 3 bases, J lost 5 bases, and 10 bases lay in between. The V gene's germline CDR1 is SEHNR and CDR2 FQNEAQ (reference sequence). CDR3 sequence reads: CASSFAGETEAFF. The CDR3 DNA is TGTGCCAGCAGCTTCGCAGGGGAAACTGAAGCTTTCTTT.

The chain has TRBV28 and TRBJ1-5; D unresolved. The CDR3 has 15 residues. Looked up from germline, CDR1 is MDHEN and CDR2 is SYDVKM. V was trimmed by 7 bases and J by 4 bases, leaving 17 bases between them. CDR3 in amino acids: CASTPAGEFNQPQHF. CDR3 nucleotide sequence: TGTGCCAGCACCCCGGCCGGGGAGTTTAATCAGCCCCAGCATTTT.

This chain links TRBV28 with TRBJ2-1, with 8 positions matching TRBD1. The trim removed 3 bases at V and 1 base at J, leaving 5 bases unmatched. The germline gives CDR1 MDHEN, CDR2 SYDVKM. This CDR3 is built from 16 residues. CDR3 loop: CASSFPGQVSYNEQFF. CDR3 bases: TGTGCCAGCAGTTTCCCGGGACAGGTATCCTACAATGAGCAGTTCTTC.

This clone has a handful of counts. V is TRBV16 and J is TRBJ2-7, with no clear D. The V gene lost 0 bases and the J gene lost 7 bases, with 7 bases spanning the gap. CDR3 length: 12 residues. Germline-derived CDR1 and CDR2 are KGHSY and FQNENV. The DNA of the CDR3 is TGTGCCAGCAGCCAATCTGAGGTTGAGCAGTACTTC. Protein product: CASSQSEVEQYF. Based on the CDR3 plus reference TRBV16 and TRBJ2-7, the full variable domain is GEEVAQTPKHLVRGEGQKAKLYCAPIKGHSYVFWYQQVLKNEFKFLISFQNENVFDETGMPKERFSAKCLPNSPCSLEIQATKLEDSAVYFCASSQSEVEQYFGPGTRLTVT.

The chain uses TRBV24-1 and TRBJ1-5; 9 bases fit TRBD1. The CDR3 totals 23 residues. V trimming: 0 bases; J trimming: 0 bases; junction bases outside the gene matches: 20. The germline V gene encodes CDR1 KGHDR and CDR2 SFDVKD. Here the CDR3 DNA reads TGTGCCACCAGTGATTTGATTCTGCGAGTGGGGACAGGGATCCCCTATAGCAATCAGCCCCAGCATTTT. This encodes CATSDLILRVGTGIPYSNQPQHF.

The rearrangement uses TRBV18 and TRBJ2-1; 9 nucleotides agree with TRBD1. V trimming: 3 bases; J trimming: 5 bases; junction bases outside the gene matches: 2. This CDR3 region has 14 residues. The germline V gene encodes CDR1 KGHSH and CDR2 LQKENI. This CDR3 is CASSPGTGHNEQFF. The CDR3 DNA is TGTGCCAGCTCACCCGGGACAGGGCACAATGAGCAGTTCTTC.

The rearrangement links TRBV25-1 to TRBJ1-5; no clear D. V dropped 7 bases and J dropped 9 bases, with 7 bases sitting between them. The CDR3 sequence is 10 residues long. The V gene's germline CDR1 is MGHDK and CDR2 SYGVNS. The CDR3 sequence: CASTSRPQHF. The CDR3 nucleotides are TGTGCCAGCACCTCGCGGCCCCAGCATTTT.

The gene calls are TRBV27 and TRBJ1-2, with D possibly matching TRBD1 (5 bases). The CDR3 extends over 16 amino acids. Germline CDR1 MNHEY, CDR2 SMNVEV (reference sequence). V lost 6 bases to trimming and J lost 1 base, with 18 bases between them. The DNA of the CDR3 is TGTGCCAGCAGCCCCTTCGGGGGACTGAATAACTATGGCTACACCTTC. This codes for CASSPFGGLNNYGYTF.

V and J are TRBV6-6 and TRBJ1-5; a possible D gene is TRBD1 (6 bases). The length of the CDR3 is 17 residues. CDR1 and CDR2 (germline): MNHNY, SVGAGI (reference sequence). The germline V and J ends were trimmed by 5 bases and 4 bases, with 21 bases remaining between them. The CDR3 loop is CASSRSGGSRGNQPQHF. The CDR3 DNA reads TGTGCCAGCAGTAGATCGGGTGGGTCCAGGGGAAATCAGCCCCAGCATTTT.

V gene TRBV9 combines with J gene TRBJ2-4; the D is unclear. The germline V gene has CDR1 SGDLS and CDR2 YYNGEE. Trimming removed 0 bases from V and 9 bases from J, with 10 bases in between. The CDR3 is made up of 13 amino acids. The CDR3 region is CASSVADSSIQYF. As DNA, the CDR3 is TGTGCCAGCAGCGTAGCCGACTCAAGCATTCAGTACTTC.